Presented here are 8 T cell receptor beta chains from one specimen sequenced in a study of T-cell memory formation after mild COVID-19. TCRdb used MiXCR to reprocess the 5' RACE reads, holding one entry per CDR3 protein. This table has hundreds of thousands of distinct CDR3 sequences, approximately 15% appearing once. The sequenced sample was PBMCs or a T cell subset sorted from them (not recorded which). These receptors all come from a man aged 18 to 29 who had mild COVID-19 (a few samples of this study predate the infection). Cell type and time point are not known.

This chain links TRBV7-3 with TRBJ2-1, with 7 bases fitting TRBD2. CDR1 SGHTA and CDR2 FQGTGA come from the germline V gene. The V segment lost 4 bases and the J segment 6 bases; nucleotides outside the gene matches: 6. The CDR3 covers 14 residues. The CDR3 loop reads CASSWTSSVNEQFF. CDR3 in DNA: TGTGCCAGCAGCTGGACTAGTTCTGTCAATGAGCAGTTCTTC.

This clonotype was seen many times. The chain's CDR3 is CASRSLRGSTGELFF. CDR3 nucleotides: TGTGCCAGCAGGAGCCTCAGGGGGAGCACCGGGGAGCTGTTTTTT. This chain connects TRBV28 to TRBJ2-2; 7 bases map to TRBD1. CDR1 and CDR2 from the germline V gene are MDHEN and SYDVKM. CDR3 length: 15 residues. Unmatched junction bases numbered 8, after V lost 6 bases and J lost 4 bases.

V is TRBV12-3 or TRBV12-4 and J is TRBJ2-5; D unresolved. This CDR3 is built from 13 residues. Trimming took off 2 bases at V and 4 bases at J, with 8 bases between the two ends. The DNA for the CDR3 is TGTGCCAGCAGTTTACAAAGTGGAGAGACCCAGTACTTC. Translating it yields CASSLQSGETQYF.

The chain couples TRBV7-9 to TRBJ2-2; maybe TRBD1 (5 bases). Trimming removed 3 bases from V and 2 bases from J, with 10 bases in between. Germline loops: CDR1 SEHNR, CDR2 FQNEAQ (reference sequence). The CDR3 consists of 15 residues. The CDR3 here is CASSLDTFNTGELFF. CDR3 nucleotides: TGTGCCAGCAGCTTGGACACCTTCAACACCGGGGAGCTGTTTTTT.

V and J are TRBV7-3 and TRBJ1-6, with D tentatively TRBD1 (5 bases). CDR3 size: 15 residues. Germline CDR1 and CDR2: SGHTA and FQGTGA. Trimming shortened V by 2 bases and J by 13 bases, and 18 bases separated the two germline ends. CDR3 residues: CASSLDSGSRGPLHF. The CDR3 bases are TGTGCCAGCAGCTTAGACAGCGGGTCGCGGGGGCCCCTCCACTTT. The full variable domain, with the rest looked up from reference TRBV7-3 and TRBJ1-6, is GAGVSQTPSNKVTEKGKYVELRCDPISGHTALYWYRQSLGQGPEFLIYFQGTGAADDSGLPNDRFFAVRPEGSVSTLKIQRTERGDSAVYLCASSLDSGSRGPLHFGNGTRLTVT.

The chain recombines TRBV29-1 with TRBJ1-1, with 9 bases matching TRBD1. The germline CDR1 and CDR2 sequences are SQVTM and ANQGSEA. This CDR3 region has 12 residues. The V segment lost 7 bases and the J segment 3 bases; nucleotides outside the gene matches: 3. In nucleotides, the CDR3 is TGCAGCGCCCGGACAGGGGACACTGAAGCTTTCTTT. As protein: CSARTGDTEAFF.

The rearrangement uses TRBV6-2 or TRBV6-3 and TRBJ2-1; possibly TRBD2 for D (5 bases). Germline V CDR1 and CDR2: MNHEY, SVGEGT. This CDR3 is 12 amino acids long. V was pared by 7 bases and J by 10 bases, with 14 bases between. Written as DNA, the CDR3 is TGTGCCAGCAAGGGAGCACTACGGGAGCAGTTCTTC. It translates to CASKGALREQFF.

In this sample, this clonotype turned up a few times. The chain combines TRBV6-2 or TRBV6-3 with TRBJ2-7; the D is unclear. V gave up 4 bases and J gave up 6 bases, with 10 bases separating them. This CDR3 contains 12 residues. Germline V lookup: CDR1 MNHEY, CDR2 SVGEGT. This chain's CDR3 is CASSSRQSEQYV. The CDR3 coding sequence is TGTGCCAGCAGTTCCCGACAATCCGAGCAGTACGTC.